Listed here are 21 T cell receptor beta chains from one sample, sequenced in a study of shared clonotypes between healthy human individuals. Profiling relied on immunoSEQ multiplex PCR, and the TCRdb table lists in-frame clones only, not all of them. The data show some 600,000 clones, 96% seen once. CD8 cells regarded as naive lacked CD45RO, were positively chosen for CCR7, and omitted terminally differentiated effector memory CD45RA+ cells. The sequencing input was naive CD8+ T cells sorted from blood. The receptor source for this set is a woman aged 25 to 45 in good health.

CDR3 in DNA: TGTGCCAGCACACTGGAGGCAGCTAGCAATCAGCCCCAGCATTTT. Translated: CASTLEAASNQPQHF. The chain recombines TRBV7-8 with TRBJ1-5; the D is unclear. The length of the CDR3 is 15 residues. V was cut by 7 bases and J by 0 bases, with 13 bases left in between. Germline V lookup: CDR1 SGHVS, CDR2 FQNEAQ. The full variable domain, its missing parts supplied by reference TRBV7-8 and TRBJ1-5, is GAGVSQSPRYKVAKRGQDVALRCDPISGHVSLFWYQQALGQGPEFLTYFQNEAQLDKSGLPSDRFFAERPEGSVSTLKIQRTQQEDSAVYLCASTLEAASNQPQHFGDGTRLSIL.

The chain combines TRBV6-6 with TRBJ1-1, with D hard to call. V shed 7 bases and J shed 2 bases, with 8 bases lying between them. Germline V gives CDR1 MNHNY, CDR2 SVGAGI (reference sequence). The length of the CDR3 is 12 residues. This CDR3 reads CASTSSNTEAFF. The CDR3 DNA follows: TGTGCCAGCACTTCGTCCAACACTGAAGCTTTCTTT.

The gene calls are TRBV27 and TRBJ2-1; 13 nucleotides line up with TRBD2. This CDR3 has 15 residues. Germline lookup yields CDR1 MNHEY and CDR2 SMNVEV (reference sequence). The junction had 7 bases not matched to a gene; V was cut back by 7 bases and J by 7 bases. The CDR3 region is CASTQLAGGHNEQFF. The CDR3, as DNA: TGTGCCAGCACCCAACTAGCGGGAGGGCATAATGAGCAGTTCTTC.

V and J are TRBV5-1 and TRBJ2-4, with D maybe TRBD2 (5 bases). The germline V and J ends were trimmed by 0 bases and 0 bases, with 7 bases remaining between them. Germline V gene lookup returns CDR1 SGHRS and CDR2 YFSETQ. This CDR3 is built from 15 residues. The CDR3 DNA sequence: TGCGCCAGCAGCTTGGCGAGGGTAGCCAAAAACATTCAGTACTTC. Encoded protein: CASSLARVAKNIQYF.

The count of this clone is one. DNA for the CDR3: TGTGCCAGCAGTGGGGCCCAGGGGCCCAATCAGCCCCAGCATTTT. Its translation: CASSGAQGPNQPQHF. The J gene is TRBJ1-5, the V gene TRBV28, with a weak D call TRBD1 (6 bases). Per germline, CDR1 MDHEN and CDR2 SYDVKM. Between the trimmed V and J ends, which lost 5 bases and 3 bases, there was a span of 14 bases. The CDR3 covers 15 residues.

This chain uses TRBV29-1 with TRBJ2-3, with 8 bases identical to TRBD1. V shed 4 bases and J 6 bases; nucleotides not matched to a gene: 6. The CDR3 spans 13 residues. Germline V gives CDR1 SQVTM, CDR2 ANQGSEA. CDR3 DNA sequence: TGCAGCGTTGTGGACAGGGCCATCGATACGCAGTATTTT. As protein: CSVVDRAIDTQYF.

J is TRBJ2-5 and V is TRBV5-1, with a possible D match to TRBD1 (6 bases). The J call is in doubt because the DNA end fits TRBJ2-7 better. Germline CDR1 reads SGHRS; CDR2 reads YFSETQ. The length of the CDR3 is 14 residues. The CDR3: CASSLGGEEYEQYF. The CDR3 DNA sequence: TGCGCCAGCAGCTTAGGGGGAGAGGAGTACGAGCAGTACTTC.

The chain joins TRBV19 to TRBJ2-3; 11 nucleotides align to TRBD2. Germline-derived CDR1 and CDR2 are LNHDA and SQIVND (reference sequence). The CDR3 is 16 amino acids. The trim removed 2 bases at V and 3 bases at J, leaving 4 bases unmatched. CDR3: CASSIMASGRTDTQYF. In nucleotides, the CDR3 is TGTGCCAGTAGTATAATGGCTAGCGGGAGGACAGATACGCAGTATTTT.

The chain recombines TRBV5-1 with TRBJ1-1; D uncertain. Per the germline V gene, CDR1 is SGHRS and CDR2 is YFSETQ. CDR3 length: 13 amino acids. V lost 1 base and J 0 bases, leaving 4 bases between the germline ends. For the CDR3, the DNA is TGCGCCAGCAGCTTGAAGTTGAACACTGAAGCTTTCTTT. Amino acids: CASSLKLNTEAFF.

The chain carries TRBV6-1 and TRBJ1-5; maybe TRBD1 (5 bases). V was cut by 1 base and J by 2 bases, with 24 bases left in between. CDR3 length: 20 amino acids. Germline V lookup: CDR1 MNHNS, CDR2 SASEGT. CDR3 nucleotides: TGTGCCAGCAGTGAAGAGGGGATGCTTGGTCGTATTTGGGGCAATCAGCCCCAGCATTTT. This encodes CASSEEGMLGRIWGNQPQHF.

This chain connects TRBV4-1 to TRBJ1-3; D is undetermined. The V and J ends lost 0 bases and 1 base respectively, with 7 bases between them. Looked up from germline, CDR1 is MGHRA and CDR2 is YSYEKL. The CDR3 runs 15 residues. CDR3 in amino acids: CASSQDRSSGNTIYF. CDR3 bases: TGCGCCAGCAGCCAAGATCGCAGTTCTGGAAACACCATATATTTT.

The chain uses TRBV27 and TRBJ1-1; 9 bases fit TRBD1. The CDR3 covers 14 residues. CDR1 is MNHEY and CDR2 is SMNVEV in the germline V gene (reference sequence). After removal of 5 bases from V and 5 bases from J, the junction contained 6 bases not matched to a gene. The CDR3 sequence is CASSITGGLTEAFF. The CDR3 coding sequence is TGTGCCAGCAGTATAACAGGGGGCTTGACTGAAGCTTTCTTT.

The chain has TRBV10-2 and TRBJ1-1, with D unresolved. Germline V gives CDR1 WSHSY, CDR2 SAAADI. V was clipped by 3 bases and J by 4 bases, with 9 bases between them. CDR3 length: 13 amino acids. The CDR3 DNA is TGCGCCAGCAGTGACGGGCATCCCACTGAAGCTTTCTTT. It yields the protein CASSDGHPTEAFF.

The chain is built from TRBV15 and TRBJ1-2; 7 bases agree with TRBD1. CDR3 length: 13 amino acids. The germline CDR1 and CDR2 sequences are LNHNV and YYDKDF (reference sequence). V shed 6 bases and J 2 bases; nucleotides not matched to a gene: 3. The CDR3 sequence: CATSGTVNYGYTF. The CDR3 DNA reads TGTGCCACCAGTGGGACAGTCAACTATGGCTACACCTTC.

This clone turned up a few times. A read error may produce the germline difference seen at one junction end. The chain employs TRBV7-6 and TRBJ2-2; perhaps TRBD2 as D (6 bases). Germline V gene data show CDR1 as SGHVS and CDR2 as FNYEAQ. The CDR3 is 13 residues long. The CDR3, as DNA: TGTGCCAGCAGTATAACTAGCACCCGGGAGCTGTTTTTT. Encoded protein: CASSITSTRELFF. The full variable domain, completed using reference TRBV7-6 and TRBJ2-2, is GAGVSQSPRYKVTKRGQDVALRCDPISGHVSLYWYRQALGQGPEFLTYFNYEAQQDKSGLPNDRFSAERPEGSISTLTIQRTEQRDSAMYRCASSITSTRELFFGEGSRLTVL.

The chain carries TRBV27 and TRBJ2-7; the D gene could be TRBD1 or TRBD2 (5 bases each). V was shortened by 4 bases and J by 5 bases, with 12 bases between the two germline ends. The CDR3 length is 13 residues. The V gene's germline CDR1 is MNHEY and CDR2 SMNVEV (reference sequence). Here the CDR3 DNA reads TGTGCCAGCAGTTCGGGACCAGCTAACGAGCAGTACTTC. Amino acid sequence: CASSSGPANEQYF.

This clone was seen only a few times. The V gene is TRBV19, the J gene TRBJ1-2, with D perhaps TRBD1 (6 bases). Per the germline V gene, CDR1 is LNHDA and CDR2 is SQIVND (reference sequence). This CDR3 has 13 amino acids. Trimming took off 8 bases at V and 4 bases at J, with 14 bases between the two ends. CDR3 amino acids: CASREGVGYGYTF. The CDR3 nucleotides are TGTGCCAGTCGGGAGGGGGTTGGCTATGGCTACACCTTC. The full variable domain, with the rest looked up from reference TRBV19 and TRBJ1-2, is DGGITQSPKYLFRKEGQNVTLSCEQNLNHDAMYWYRQDPGQGLRLIYYSQIVNDFQKGDIAEGYSVSREKKESFPLTVTSAQKNPTAFYLCASREGVGYGYTFGSGTRLTVV.

The rearrangement uses TRBV6-1 and TRBJ1-2; 8 bases map to TRBD1. V gave up 0 bases and J gave up 6 bases; unmatched junction bases: 9. The CDR3 is made up of 16 amino acids. Germline V gene lookup returns CDR1 MNHNS and CDR2 SASEGT. The CDR3 sequence: CASSEAELSTGDGYTF. The CDR3 nucleotides read TGTGCCAGCAGTGAAGCGGAGTTGTCGACAGGGGATGGCTACACCTTC.

The V call is TRBV5-6, the J call TRBJ1-3; no clear D. V lost 2 bases and J lost 3, with 6 bases in between. There are 13 residues in the CDR3. Germline V gives CDR1 SGHDT, CDR2 YYEEEE. The CDR3 spells CASSFRVGNTIYF. In DNA, the CDR3 is TGTGCCAGCAGCTTTAGAGTTGGAAACACCATATATTTT.

The sample holds a few counts of this clone. The chain couples TRBV30 to TRBJ1-2; D ambiguous. V was clipped by 5 bases and J by 2 bases, with 15 bases between them. There are 14 residues in the CDR3. CDR1 and CDR2 from the germline V gene are GTSNPN and SVGIG (reference sequence). CDR3 nucleotide sequence: TGTGCCTGGGGTTCGGGGAGGTCGAACTATGGCTACACCTTC. This codes for CAWGSGRSNYGYTF.

This chain joins TRBV5-1 and TRBJ1-1, with 7 bases fitting TRBD1. This CDR3 region has 17 residues. V lost 4 bases and J lost 3; bases outside the gene matches: 15. The germline gives CDR1 SGHRS, CDR2 YFSETQ. This CDR3 reads CASSLDQGDMVDTEAFF. CDR3 coding DNA: TGCGCCAGCAGCCTGGACCAGGGGGACATGGTGGACACTGAAGCTTTCTTT.